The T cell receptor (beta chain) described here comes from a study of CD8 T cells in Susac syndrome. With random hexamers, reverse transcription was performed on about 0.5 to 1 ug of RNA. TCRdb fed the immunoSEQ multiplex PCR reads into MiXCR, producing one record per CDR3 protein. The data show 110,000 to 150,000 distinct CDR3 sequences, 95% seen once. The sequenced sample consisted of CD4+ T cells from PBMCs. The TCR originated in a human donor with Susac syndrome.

In nucleotides, the CDR3 is TGTGCCAGCAGCGTTCCGGGACAGGGGGCCGCAGATACGCAGTATTTT. Translating it yields CASSVPGQGAADTQYF. The genes are TRBV25-1 and TRBJ2-3, with TRBD1 matching over 12 bases. Germline loops: CDR1 MGHDK, CDR2 SYGVNS. V was clipped by 6 bases and J by 4 bases; unmatched bases: 8. The CDR3 has 16 residues.